Below, 21 T cell receptor beta chains from the same sample are listed, as sequenced in a study of cytomegalovirus exposure and HLA in healthy donors. It was with 60 Vbeta and 13 Jbeta primers that the PCR ran. Using immunoSEQ multiplex PCR, the repertoire was profiled, and TCRdb retains in-frame clones only, with some absent. Among about 25,000 clones listed, 60% to 80% were seen once. Sequenced material: PBMCs. The receptors here all came from a male donor in good health and CMV-seronegative.

The chain recombines TRBV15 with TRBJ1-5; the D is unclear. This CDR3 region has 13 residues. The V end was cut by 8 bases, the J end by 0 bases, with 8 bases between. CDR1 and CDR2 from the germline V gene are LNHNV and YYDKDF (reference sequence). The CDR3 here is CATAGNSNQPQHF. The CDR3 DNA sequence: TGTGCCACCGCGGGTAATAGCAATCAGCCCCAGCATTTT.

Notes on this clone: The junction differs from germline at one of its ends, possibly a read error. V gene TRBV28 combines with J gene TRBJ2-1; 13 bases match TRBD2. The CDR3 extends over 14 amino acids. Germline V gene data show CDR1 as MDHEN and CDR2 as SYDVKM. The CDR3 protein is CASSFLLAGGPTLF. The CDR3 coding sequence is TGTGCCAGCAGTTTTTTACTAGCGGGAGGGCCTACCCTCTTC.

This sequence joins TRBV28 and TRBJ2-7; 9 bases line up with TRBD2. Germline V gives CDR1 MDHEN, CDR2 SYDVKM. This CDR3 spans 14 amino acids. Unmatched junction bases numbered 7, after V lost 8 bases and J lost 2 bases. This CDR3 is CASGHLAGTYEQYF. In nucleotides, the CDR3 is TGTGCCAGCGGACACCTAGCGGGAACCTACGAGCAGTACTTC.

The chain uses TRBV2 and TRBJ2-7; 9 positions match TRBD1. Germline V gives CDR1 SNHLY, CDR2 FYNNEI. J lost 2 bases, V lost 4 bases, and 3 bases had no gene match. The CDR3 spans 14 residues. CDR3 bases: TGTGCCAGCAGTGTTGGGACAGGGACCTACGAGCAGTACTTC. Translating it yields CASSVGTGTYEQYF. Combining the CDR3 with reference TRBV2 and TRBJ2-7 gives the whole variable domain EPEVTQTPSHQVTQMGQEVILRCVPISNHLYFYWYRQILGQKVEFLVSFYNNEISEKSEIFDDQFSVERPDGSNFTLKIRSTKLEDSAMYFCASSVGTGTYEQYFGPGTRLTVT.

This clone was seen more than once but under ten times. The J gene is TRBJ2-2, the V gene TRBV2; D is unresolved. The V gene's germline CDR1 is SNHLY and CDR2 FYNNEI. V was shortened by 5 bases and J by 6 bases, with 10 bases between the two germline ends. This CDR3 has 13 amino acids. CDR3 sequence reads: CASSPSWAGELFF. The CDR3, as DNA: TGTGCCAGCAGTCCTAGTTGGGCCGGGGAGCTGTTTTTT.

This sequence joins TRBV11-3 and TRBJ2-1; perhaps TRBD2 as D (5 bases). The V and J ends lost 2 bases and 6 bases respectively, with 8 bases between them. The CDR3 sequence is 13 residues long. Germline loops: CDR1 SGHNT, CDR2 YENEEA. The CDR3 here is CASSLTRGNEQFF. Written as DNA, the CDR3 is TGTGCCAGCAGCTTAACCCGGGGCAATGAGCAGTTCTTC.

The chain links TRBV18 to TRBJ2-1; 7 bases are a match to TRBD1. Trimming at V came to 5 bases and at J to 3 bases, leaving 7 bases not matched to a gene. Germline V gives CDR1 KGHSH, CDR2 LQKENI. The CDR3 runs 15 residues. In nucleotides, the CDR3 is TGTGCCAGCTCATCCGGGACAGCTATCTACAATGAGCAGTTCTTC. Encoded protein: CASSSGTAIYNEQFF.

This clone has a single count. CDR3 bases: TGCGCCAGCAGCCCAGGGCCTAGCGGCAACACCGGGGAGCTGTTTTTT. Protein product: CASSPGPSGNTGELFF. This chain uses TRBV5-1 with TRBJ2-2; TRBD2 matches at 7 bases. V gave up 4 bases and J gave up 2 bases; unmatched junction bases: 8. The CDR3 contains 16 residues. Per germline, CDR1 SGHRS and CDR2 YFSETQ.

The CDR3 spells CASSDRGDSPLHF. DNA of the CDR3: TGTGCCAGCAGTGACAGGGGGGATTCACCCCTCCACTTT. The V and J genes are TRBV2 and TRBJ1-6, with 7 bases identical to TRBD1. V trimming: 3 bases; J trimming: 8 bases; junction bases outside the gene matches: 1. From germline, CDR1 is SNHLY and CDR2 FYNNEI. This CDR3 has 13 residues.

The chain has TRBV18 and TRBJ2-1; D uncertain. Trimming shortened V by 2 bases and J by 0 bases, and 5 bases separated the two germline ends. The CDR3 covers 14 residues. Germline CDR1 KGHSH, CDR2 LQKENI. In DNA, the CDR3 is TGTGCCAGCTCACCATCTAGCTCCTACAATGAGCAGTTCTTC. Translating it yields CASSPSSSYNEQFF.

This clone was observed a single time. The chain's CDR3 is CASSATGGAMGNTIYF. The CDR3 region has the DNA TGTGCCAGCAGTGCGACGGGGGGCGCAATGGGAAACACCATATATTTT. The chain employs TRBV2 and TRBJ1-3; D is possibly TRBD1 (6 bases). Per the germline V gene, CDR1 is SNHLY and CDR2 is FYNNEI. V dropped 4 bases and J dropped 4 bases, with 17 bases sitting between them. The CDR3 sequence is 16 residues long.

This clone was counted a single time. V is TRBV29-1 and J is TRBJ1-1, with 8 bases matching TRBD1. Germline V gives CDR1 SQVTM, CDR2 ANQGSEA. V lost 3 bases and J lost 1; bases outside the gene matches: 10. CDR3 length: 16 residues. The CDR3 DNA sequence: TGCAGCGTTGACCGGACAGGGACCTTGTCGAACACTGAAGCTTTCTTT. This encodes CSVDRTGTLSNTEAFF. Variable domain in full (rest from reference TRBV29-1 and TRBJ1-1): SAVISQKPSRDICQRGTSLTIQCQVDSQVTMMFWYRQQPGQSLTLIATANQGSEATYESGFVIDKFPISRPNLTFSTLTVSNMSPEDSSIYLCSVDRTGTLSNTEAFFGQGTRLTVV.

The chain's CDR3 is CASSLAGSATDTQYF. In nucleotides, the CDR3 is TGTGCCAGCAGCTTAGCGGGGAGCGCCACAGATACGCAGTATTTT. This chain joins TRBV5-4 and TRBJ2-3; 7 bases align to TRBD2. J lost 2 bases, V lost 2 bases, and 5 bases had no gene match. There are 15 residues in the CDR3. CDR1 SGHNT and CDR2 YYREEE come from the germline V gene (reference sequence).

The chain is built from TRBV28 and TRBJ2-5, with a weak D call TRBD1 (6 bases). V was cut by 10 bases and J by 5 bases, with 29 bases left in between. The germline V gene encodes CDR1 MDHEN and CDR2 SYDVKM. This CDR3 has 17 residues. The CDR3 is CAILKTGNVGPGETQYF. The CDR3 nucleotides are TGTGCCATCCTAAAAACAGGGAATGTCGGACCAGGGGAGACCCAGTACTTC.

The rearrangement joins TRBV7-2 to TRBJ2-1; the D gene is possibly TRBD2 (6 bases). CDR1 is SGHTA, CDR2 FQGNSA, per germline. Trimming stripped 6 bases from V and 0 bases from J, with 15 bases between. This CDR3 is 16 amino acids long. In DNA, the CDR3 is TGTGCCAGCAGGCCCCCCGGGGGTAGCTCCTACAATGAGCAGTTCTTC. Protein: CASRPPGGSSYNEQFF.

This clone showed up just a few times. The chain joins TRBV5-6 to TRBJ2-1, with a possible D match to TRBD2 (5 bases). V lost 3 bases to trimming and J lost 9 bases, with 19 bases between them. Germline V lookup: CDR1 SGHDT, CDR2 YYEEEE. The length of the CDR3 is 15 residues. CDR3 nucleotide sequence: TGTGCCAGCAGCTCCGGACTCACCGGCTCGCTTGAGCAGTTCTTC. It codes for CASSSGLTGSLEQFF. The full variable domain, with the rest looked up from reference TRBV5-6 and TRBJ2-1, is DAGVTQSPTHLIKTRGQQVTLRCSPKSGHDTVSWYQQALGQGPQFIFQYYEEEERQRGNFPDRFSGHQFPNYSSELNVNALLLGDSALYLCASSSGLTGSLEQFFGPGTRLTVL.

This sequence joins TRBV5-4 and TRBJ2-7; D may be TRBD1 (5 bases). The CDR3 consists of 13 residues. Germline V gene data show CDR1 as SGHNT and CDR2 as YYREEE (reference sequence). Trimming cost V 1 base and J 4 bases, with 9 bases left between them. In DNA form, the CDR3 reads TGTGCCAGCAGCTTGTATCAGGGTTACGAGCAGTACTTC. Protein sequence: CASSLYQGYEQYF.

CDR3 bases: TGTGCCAGCGGTCGCGATGAGCAGTTCTTC. As protein: CASGRDEQFF. The chain combines TRBV6-5 with TRBJ2-1, with no clear D. Trimming took 8 bases from V and 8 from J, leaving 7 bases between them. Germline CDR1 is MNHEY and CDR2 is SVGAGI. The CDR3 contains 10 residues.

This clone has a single count. The V call is TRBV6-4, the J call TRBJ2-7; 7 positions agree with TRBD2. Germline lookup yields CDR1 MRHNA and CDR2 SNTAGT. The CDR3 spans 16 residues. The trim removed 2 bases at V and 3 bases at J, leaving 10 bases unmatched. CDR3 amino acids: CASSDGGDSDGYEQYF. Here the CDR3 DNA reads TGTGCCAGCAGTGACGGGGGGGATTCGGACGGCTACGAGCAGTACTTC.

This sequence joins TRBV10-1 and TRBJ2-7; TRBD2 aligns across 12 bases. This CDR3 contains 17 residues. Germline loops: CDR1 WNHNN, CDR2 SYGVQD (reference sequence). Trimming at V came to 7 bases and at J to 2 bases, leaving 12 bases not matched to a gene. As DNA, the CDR3 is TGCGCCAGCACTCCGGGACCTAGCGGGGGGGCCACCTACGAGCAGTACTTC. Translation gives CASTPGPSGGATYEQYF.

This clone was recorded a few times. The J gene is TRBJ1-6, the V gene TRBV10-3; 10 bases align to TRBD1. V gave up 6 bases and J gave up 8 bases; unmatched junction bases: 1. CDR1 and CDR2 (germline): ENHRY, SYGVKD. The CDR3 is 13 residues long. The CDR3 sequence is CAIRGQGDSPLHF. As DNA, the CDR3 is TGTGCCATCAGAGGACAGGGGGATTCACCCCTCCACTTT.